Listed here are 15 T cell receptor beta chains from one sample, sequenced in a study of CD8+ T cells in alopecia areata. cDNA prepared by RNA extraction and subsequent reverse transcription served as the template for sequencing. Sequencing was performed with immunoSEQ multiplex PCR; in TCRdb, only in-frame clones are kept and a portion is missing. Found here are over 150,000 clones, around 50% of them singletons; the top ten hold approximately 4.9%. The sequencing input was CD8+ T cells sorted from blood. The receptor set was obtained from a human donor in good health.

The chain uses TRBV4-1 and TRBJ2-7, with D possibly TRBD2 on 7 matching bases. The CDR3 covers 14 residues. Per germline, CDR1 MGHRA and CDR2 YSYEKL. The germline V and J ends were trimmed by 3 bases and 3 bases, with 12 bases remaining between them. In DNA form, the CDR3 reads TGCGCCAGCAGCCACGGGGGGCAGATCTACGAGCAGTACTTC. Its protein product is CASSHGGQIYEQYF.

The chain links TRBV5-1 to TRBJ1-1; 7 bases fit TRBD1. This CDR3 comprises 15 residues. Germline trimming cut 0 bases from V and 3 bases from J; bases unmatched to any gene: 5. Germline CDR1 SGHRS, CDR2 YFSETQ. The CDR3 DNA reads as TGCGCCAGCAGCTTGGATGGGAGGGGGCACACTGAAGCTTTCTTT. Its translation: CASSLDGRGHTEAFF.

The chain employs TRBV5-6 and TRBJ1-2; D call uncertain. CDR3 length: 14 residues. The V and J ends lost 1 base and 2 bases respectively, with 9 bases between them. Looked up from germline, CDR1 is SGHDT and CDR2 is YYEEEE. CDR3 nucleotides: TGTGCCAGCAGCTTGTTTCCGGTGAACTATGGCTACACCTTC. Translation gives CASSLFPVNYGYTF.

CDR3 region: CASSQGQGNTEAFF. CDR3 coding DNA: TGTGCCAGCAGCCAGGGACAGGGGAACACTGAAGCTTTCTTT. The V gene is TRBV9, the J gene TRBJ1-1, with 9 bases aligning to TRBD1. From germline, CDR1 is SGDLS and CDR2 YYNGEE. Germline trimming cut 4 bases from V and 1 base from J; bases unmatched to any gene: 2. The CDR3 has 14 amino acids.

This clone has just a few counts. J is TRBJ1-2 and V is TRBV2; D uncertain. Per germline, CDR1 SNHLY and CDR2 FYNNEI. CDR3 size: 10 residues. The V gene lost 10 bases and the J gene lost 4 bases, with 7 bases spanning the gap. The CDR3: CATSTYGYTF. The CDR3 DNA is TGTGCCACAAGTACCTATGGCTACACCTTC. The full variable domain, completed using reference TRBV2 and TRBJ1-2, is EPEVTQTPSHQVTQMGQEVILRCVPISNHLYFYWYRQILGQKVEFLVSFYNNEISEKSEIFDDQFSVERPDGSNFTLKIRSTKLEDSAMYFCATSTYGYTFGSGTRLTVV.

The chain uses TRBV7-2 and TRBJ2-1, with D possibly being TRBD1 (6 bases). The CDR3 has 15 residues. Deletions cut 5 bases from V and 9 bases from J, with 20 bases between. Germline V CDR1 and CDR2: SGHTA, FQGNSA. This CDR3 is CASSPPVAEGGEQFF. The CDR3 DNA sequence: TGTGCCAGCAGCCCCCCGGTCGCAGAAGGGGGTGAGCAGTTCTTC.

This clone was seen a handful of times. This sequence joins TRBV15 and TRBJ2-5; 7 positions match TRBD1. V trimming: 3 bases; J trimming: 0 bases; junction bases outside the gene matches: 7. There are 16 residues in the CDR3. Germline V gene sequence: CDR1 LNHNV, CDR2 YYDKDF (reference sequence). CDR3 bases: TGTGCCACCAGCAGGACCAGGACAGGCCACCAAGAGACCCAGTACTTC. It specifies CATSRTRTGHQETQYF.

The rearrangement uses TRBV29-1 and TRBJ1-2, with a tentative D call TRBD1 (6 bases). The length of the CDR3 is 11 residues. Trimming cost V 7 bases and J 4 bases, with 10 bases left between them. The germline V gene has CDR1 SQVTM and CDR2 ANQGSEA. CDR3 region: CSGTDSYGYTF. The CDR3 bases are TGCAGCGGTACGGACAGCTATGGCTACACCTTC.

CDR3: CASSQGRQTQYF. DNA for the CDR3: TGTGCCAGCAGCCAAGGGAGGCAGACCCAGTACTTC. The chain links TRBV14 to TRBJ2-5; D is perhaps TRBD2 (5 bases). CDR3 size: 12 residues. With 1 base removed from V and 6 bases from J, the gap between germline ends came to 6 bases. Germline lookup yields CDR1 SGHDN and CDR2 FVKESK. The full variable domain, in which reference TRBV14 and TRBJ2-5 provide the parts outside the CDR3, is EAGVTQFPSHSVIEKGQTVTLRCDPISGHDNLYWYRRVMGKEIKFLLHFVKESKQDESGMPNNRFLAERTGGTYSTLKVQPAELEDSGVYFCASSQGRQTQYFGPGTRLLVL.

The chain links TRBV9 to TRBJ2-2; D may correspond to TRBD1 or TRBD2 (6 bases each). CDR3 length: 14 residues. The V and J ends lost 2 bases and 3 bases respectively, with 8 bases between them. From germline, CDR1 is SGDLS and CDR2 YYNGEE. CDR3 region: CASSVGGDTGELFF. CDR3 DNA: TGTGCCAGCAGCGTGGGGGGCGACACCGGGGAGCTGTTTTTT.

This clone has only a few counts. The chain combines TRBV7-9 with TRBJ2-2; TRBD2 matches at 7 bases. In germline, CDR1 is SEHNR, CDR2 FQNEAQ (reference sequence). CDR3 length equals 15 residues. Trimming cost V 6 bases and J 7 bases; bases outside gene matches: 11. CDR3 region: CASRPRGDLNGELFF. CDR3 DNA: TGTGCCAGCAGGCCTCGGGGGGATTTGAACGGGGAGCTGTTTTTT.

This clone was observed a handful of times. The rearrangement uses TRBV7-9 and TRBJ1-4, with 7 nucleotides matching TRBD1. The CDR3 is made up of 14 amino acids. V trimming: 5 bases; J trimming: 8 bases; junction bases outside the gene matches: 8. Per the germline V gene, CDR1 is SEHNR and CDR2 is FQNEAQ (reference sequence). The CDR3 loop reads CASSPRRGQEKLFF. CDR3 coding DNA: TGTGCCAGCAGCCCTCGTAGGGGGCAGGAAAAACTGTTTTTT. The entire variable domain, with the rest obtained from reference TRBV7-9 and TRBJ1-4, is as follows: DTGVSQNPRHKITKRGQNVTFRCDPISEHNRLYWYRQTLGQGPEFLTYFQNEAQLEKSRLLSDRFSAERPKGSFSTLEIQRTEQGDSAMYLCASSPRRGQEKLFFGSGTQLSVL.

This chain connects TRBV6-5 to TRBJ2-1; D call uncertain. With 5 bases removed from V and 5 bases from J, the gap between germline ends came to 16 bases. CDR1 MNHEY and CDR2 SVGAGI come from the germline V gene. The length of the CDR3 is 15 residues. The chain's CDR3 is CASSLQASKDNEQFF. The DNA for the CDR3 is TGTGCCAGCAGTCTCCAGGCTAGTAAAGACAATGAGCAGTTCTTC.

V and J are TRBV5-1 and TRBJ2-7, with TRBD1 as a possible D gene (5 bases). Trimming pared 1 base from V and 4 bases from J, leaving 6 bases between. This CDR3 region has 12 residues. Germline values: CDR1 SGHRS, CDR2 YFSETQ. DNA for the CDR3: TGCGCCAGCAGCTTGAGGGGATACGAGCAGTACTTC. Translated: CASSLRGYEQYF.

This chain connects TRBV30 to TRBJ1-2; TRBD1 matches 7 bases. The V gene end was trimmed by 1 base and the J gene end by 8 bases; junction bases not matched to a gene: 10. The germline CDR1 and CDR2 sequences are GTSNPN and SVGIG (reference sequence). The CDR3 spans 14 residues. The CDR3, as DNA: TGTGCCTGGAGTGGGGGAACAGGGGTCTTCGGCTACACCTTC. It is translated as CAWSGGTGVFGYTF. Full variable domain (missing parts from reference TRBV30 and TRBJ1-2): SQTIHQWPATLVQPVGSPLSLECTVEGTSNPNLYWYRQAAGRGLQLLFYSVGIGQISSEVPQNLSASRPQDRQFILSSKKLLLSDSGFYLCAWSGGTGVFGYTFGSGTRLTVV.